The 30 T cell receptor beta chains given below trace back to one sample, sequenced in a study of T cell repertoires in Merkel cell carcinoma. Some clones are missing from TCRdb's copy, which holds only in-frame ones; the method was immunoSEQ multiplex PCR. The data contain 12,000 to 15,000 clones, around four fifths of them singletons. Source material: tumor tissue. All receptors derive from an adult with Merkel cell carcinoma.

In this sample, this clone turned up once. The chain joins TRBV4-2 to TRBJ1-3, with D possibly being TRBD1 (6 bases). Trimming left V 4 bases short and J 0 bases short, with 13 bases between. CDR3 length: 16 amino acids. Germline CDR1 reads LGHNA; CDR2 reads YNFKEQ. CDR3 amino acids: CASSRGQLSSGNTIYF. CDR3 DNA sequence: TGTGCCAGCAGCCGGGGACAACTGAGCTCTGGAAACACCATATATTTT.

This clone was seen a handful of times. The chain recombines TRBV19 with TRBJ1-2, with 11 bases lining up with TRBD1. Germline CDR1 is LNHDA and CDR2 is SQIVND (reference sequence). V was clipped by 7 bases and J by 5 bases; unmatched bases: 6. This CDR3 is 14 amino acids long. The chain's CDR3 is CASTPGQGGYGYTF. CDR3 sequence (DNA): TGTGCCAGTACCCCGGGACAGGGGGGTTATGGCTACACCTTC.

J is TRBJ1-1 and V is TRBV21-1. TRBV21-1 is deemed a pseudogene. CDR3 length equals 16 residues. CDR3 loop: CASSKAGRPRNTEAFF. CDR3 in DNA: TGTGCCAGCAGCAAAGCAGGGCGCCCGAGGAACACTGAAGCTTTCTTT.

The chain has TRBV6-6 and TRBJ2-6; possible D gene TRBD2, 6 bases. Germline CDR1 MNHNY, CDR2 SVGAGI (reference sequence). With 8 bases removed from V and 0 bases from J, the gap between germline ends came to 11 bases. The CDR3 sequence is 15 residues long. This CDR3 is CASRGTYSGANVLTF. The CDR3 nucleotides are TGTGCCAGCCGGGGGACTTACTCTGGGGCCAACGTCCTGACTTTC.

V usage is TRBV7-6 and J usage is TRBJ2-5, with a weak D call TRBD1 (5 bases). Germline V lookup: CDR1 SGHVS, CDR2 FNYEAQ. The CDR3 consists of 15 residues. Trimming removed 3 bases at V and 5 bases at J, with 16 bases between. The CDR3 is CASSLETVTLETQYF. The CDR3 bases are TGTGCCAGCAGCTTGGAGACAGTTACATTGGAGACCCAGTACTTC. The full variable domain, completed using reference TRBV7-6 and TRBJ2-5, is GAGVSQSPRYKVTKRGQDVALRCDPISGHVSLYWYRQALGQGPEFLTYFNYEAQQDKSGLPNDRFSAERPEGSISTLTIQRTEQRDSAMYRCASSLETVTLETQYFGPGTRLLVL.

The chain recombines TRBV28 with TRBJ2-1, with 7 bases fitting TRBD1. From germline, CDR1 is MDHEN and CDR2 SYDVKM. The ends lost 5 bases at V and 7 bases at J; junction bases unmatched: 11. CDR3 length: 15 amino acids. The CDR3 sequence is CASSIMQGVRNEQFF. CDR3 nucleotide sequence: TGTGCCAGCAGTATCATGCAGGGGGTGAGGAATGAGCAGTTCTTC.

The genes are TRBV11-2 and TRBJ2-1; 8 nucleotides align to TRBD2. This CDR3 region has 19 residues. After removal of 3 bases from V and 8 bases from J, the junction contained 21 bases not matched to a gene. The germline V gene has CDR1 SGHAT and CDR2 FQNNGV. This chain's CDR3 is CASSLSVAGPFSWIYEQFF. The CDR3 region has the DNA TGTGCCAGCAGCTTGTCAGTAGCGGGGCCCTTTTCGTGGATCTATGAGCAGTTCTTC. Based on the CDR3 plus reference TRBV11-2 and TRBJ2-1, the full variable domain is EAGVAQSPRYKIIEKRQSVAFWCNPISGHATLYWYQQILGQGPKLLIQFQNNGVVDDSQLPKDRFSAERLKGVDSTLKIQPAKLEDSAVYLCASSLSVAGPFSWIYEQFFGPGTRLTVL.

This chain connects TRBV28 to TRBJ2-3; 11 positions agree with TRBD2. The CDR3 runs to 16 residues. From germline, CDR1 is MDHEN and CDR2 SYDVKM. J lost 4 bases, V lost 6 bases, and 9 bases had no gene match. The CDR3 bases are TGTGCCAGCAGGTCAACTAGCGGGAGAAGTGCAGATACGCAGTATTTT. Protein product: CASRSTSGRSADTQYF.

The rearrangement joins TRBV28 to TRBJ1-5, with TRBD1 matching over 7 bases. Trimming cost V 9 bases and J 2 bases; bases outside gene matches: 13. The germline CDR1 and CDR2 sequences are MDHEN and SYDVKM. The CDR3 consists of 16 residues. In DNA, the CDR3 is TGTGCCAGTAATACTGAGGGGGCGAGGCGCAATCAGCCCCAGCATTTT. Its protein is CASNTEGARRNQPQHF.

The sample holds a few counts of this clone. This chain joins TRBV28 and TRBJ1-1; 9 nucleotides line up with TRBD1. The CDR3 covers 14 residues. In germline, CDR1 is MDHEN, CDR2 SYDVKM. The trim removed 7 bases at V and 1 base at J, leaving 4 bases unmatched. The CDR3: CASTPTGGNTEAFF. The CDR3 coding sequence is TGTGCCAGCACCCCGACAGGGGGGAACACTGAAGCTTTCTTT.

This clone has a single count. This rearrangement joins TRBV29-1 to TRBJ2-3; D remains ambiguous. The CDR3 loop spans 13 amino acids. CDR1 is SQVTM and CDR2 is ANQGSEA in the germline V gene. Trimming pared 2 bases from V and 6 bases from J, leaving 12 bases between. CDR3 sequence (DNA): TGCAGCGTTGAAAGGCAGACCGGGGATACGCAGTATTTT. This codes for CSVERQTGDTQYF.

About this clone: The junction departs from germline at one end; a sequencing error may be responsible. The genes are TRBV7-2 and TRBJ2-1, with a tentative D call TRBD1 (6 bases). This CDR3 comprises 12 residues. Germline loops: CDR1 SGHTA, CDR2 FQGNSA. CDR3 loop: CASSLATGALVF. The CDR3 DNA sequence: TGTGCCAGCAGCTTAGCGACAGGCGCTTTGGTCTTC.

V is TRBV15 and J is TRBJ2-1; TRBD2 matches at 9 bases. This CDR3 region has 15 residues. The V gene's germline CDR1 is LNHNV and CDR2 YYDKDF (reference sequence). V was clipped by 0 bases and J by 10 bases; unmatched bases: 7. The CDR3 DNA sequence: TGTGCCACCAGCAGAGATGCGGGAGGGCTCATGGAGCAGTTCTTC. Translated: CATSRDAGGLMEQFF.

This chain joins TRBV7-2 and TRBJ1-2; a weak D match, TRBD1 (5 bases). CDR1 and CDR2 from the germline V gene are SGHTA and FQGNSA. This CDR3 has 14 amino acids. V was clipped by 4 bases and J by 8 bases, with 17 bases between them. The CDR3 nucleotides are TGTGCCAGCAGCTCCCCCGGGCCACGGGGCGGCTACACCTTC. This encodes CASSSPGPRGGYTF.

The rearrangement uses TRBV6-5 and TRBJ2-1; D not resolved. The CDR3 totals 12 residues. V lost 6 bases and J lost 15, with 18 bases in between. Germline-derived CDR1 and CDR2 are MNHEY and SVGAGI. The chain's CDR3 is CASSPSSSRWFF. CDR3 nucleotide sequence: TGTGCCAGCAGCCCCTCGAGCAGTCGGTGGTTCTTC.

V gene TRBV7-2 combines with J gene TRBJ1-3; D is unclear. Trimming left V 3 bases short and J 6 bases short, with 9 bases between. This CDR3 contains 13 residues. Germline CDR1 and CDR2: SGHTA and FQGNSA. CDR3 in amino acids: CASSLGALNTIYF. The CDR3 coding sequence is TGTGCCAGCAGCTTGGGAGCCTTAAACACCATATATTTT.

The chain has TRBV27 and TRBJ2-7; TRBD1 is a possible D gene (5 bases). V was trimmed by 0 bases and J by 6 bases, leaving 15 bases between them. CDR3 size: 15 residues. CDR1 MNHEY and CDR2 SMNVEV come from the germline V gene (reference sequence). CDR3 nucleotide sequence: TGTGCCAGCAGTTTATCAAGGCAGGGAATTCCCGAGCAGTACTTC. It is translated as CASSLSRQGIPEQYF.

CDR3 nucleotides: TGTGCCAGCAGCCCTAGACAGGTGGGGGCTAATGGCTACACCTTC. Amino acids: CASSPRQVGANGYTF. The rearrangement uses TRBV7-2 and TRBJ1-2; a weak D match, TRBD1 (6 bases). The germline V and J ends were trimmed by 5 bases and 6 bases, with 19 bases remaining between them. CDR3 length: 15 residues. Germline lookup yields CDR1 SGHTA and CDR2 FQGNSA.

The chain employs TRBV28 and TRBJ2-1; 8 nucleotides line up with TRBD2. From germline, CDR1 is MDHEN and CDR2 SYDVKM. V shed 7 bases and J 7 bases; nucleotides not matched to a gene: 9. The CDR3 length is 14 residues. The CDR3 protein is CASTLAGGENEQFF. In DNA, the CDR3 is TGTGCCAGCACCCTGGCGGGGGGCGAGAATGAGCAGTTCTTC.

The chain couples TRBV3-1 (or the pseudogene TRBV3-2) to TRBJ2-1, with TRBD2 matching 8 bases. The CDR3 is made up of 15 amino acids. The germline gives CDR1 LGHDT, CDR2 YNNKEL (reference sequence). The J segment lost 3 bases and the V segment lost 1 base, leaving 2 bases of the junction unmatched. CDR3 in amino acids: CASSQGAGDYNEQFF. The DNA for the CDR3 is TGTGCCAGCAGCCAAGGAGCGGGGGACTACAATGAGCAGTTCTTC.

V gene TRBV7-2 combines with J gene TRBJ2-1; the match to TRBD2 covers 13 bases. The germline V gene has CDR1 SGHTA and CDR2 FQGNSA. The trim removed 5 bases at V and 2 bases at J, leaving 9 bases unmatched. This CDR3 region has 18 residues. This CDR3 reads CASSAGLAGIGPYNEQFF. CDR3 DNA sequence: TGTGCCAGCAGCGCGGGACTAGCGGGGATTGGTCCCTACAATGAGCAGTTCTTC.

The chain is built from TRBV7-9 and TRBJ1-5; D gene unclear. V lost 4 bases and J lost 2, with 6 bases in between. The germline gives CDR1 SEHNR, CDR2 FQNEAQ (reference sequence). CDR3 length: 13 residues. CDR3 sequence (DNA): TGTGCCAGCAGCTCTGGGGGCAATCAGCCCCAGCATTTT. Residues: CASSSGGNQPQHF.

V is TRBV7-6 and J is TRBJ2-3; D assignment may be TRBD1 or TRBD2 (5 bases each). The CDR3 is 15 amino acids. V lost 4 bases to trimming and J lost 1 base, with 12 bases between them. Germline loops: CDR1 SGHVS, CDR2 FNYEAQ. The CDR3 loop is CASSSQGARTDTQYF. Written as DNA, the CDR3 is TGTGCCAGCAGCTCCCAGGGAGCCCGCACAGATACGCAGTATTTT.

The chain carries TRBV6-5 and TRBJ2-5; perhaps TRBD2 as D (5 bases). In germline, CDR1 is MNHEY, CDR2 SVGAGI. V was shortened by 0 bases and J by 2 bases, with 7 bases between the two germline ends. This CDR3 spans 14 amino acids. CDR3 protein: CASSYSGEQETQYF. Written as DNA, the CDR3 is TGTGCCAGCAGTTACTCTGGGGAGCAAGAGACCCAGTACTTC.

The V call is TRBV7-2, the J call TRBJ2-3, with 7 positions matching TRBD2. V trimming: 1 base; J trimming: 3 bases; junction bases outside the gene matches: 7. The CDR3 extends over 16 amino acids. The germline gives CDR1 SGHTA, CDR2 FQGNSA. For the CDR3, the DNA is TGTGCCAGCAGCTTAGAATTCTACGGGAGGACAGATACGCAGTATTTT. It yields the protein CASSLEFYGRTDTQYF.

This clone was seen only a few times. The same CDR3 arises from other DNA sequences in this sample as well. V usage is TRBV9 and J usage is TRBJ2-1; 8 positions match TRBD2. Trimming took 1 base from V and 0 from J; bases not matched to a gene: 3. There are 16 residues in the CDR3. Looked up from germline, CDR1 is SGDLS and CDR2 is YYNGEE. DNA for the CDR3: TGTGCCAGCAGCGTAACGGGGGGGAGCTCCTACAATGAGCAGTTCTTC. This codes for CASSVTGGSSYNEQFF.

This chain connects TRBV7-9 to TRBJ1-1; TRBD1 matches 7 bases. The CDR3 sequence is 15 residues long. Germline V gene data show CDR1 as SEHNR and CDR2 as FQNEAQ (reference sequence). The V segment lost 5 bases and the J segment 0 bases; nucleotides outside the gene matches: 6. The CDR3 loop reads CASSARQGMNTEAFF. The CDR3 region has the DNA TGTGCCAGCAGCGCTCGACAGGGAATGAACACTGAAGCTTTCTTT.

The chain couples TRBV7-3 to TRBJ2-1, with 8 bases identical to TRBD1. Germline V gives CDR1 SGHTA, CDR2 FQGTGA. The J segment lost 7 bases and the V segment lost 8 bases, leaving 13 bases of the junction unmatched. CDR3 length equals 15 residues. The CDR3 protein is CASPLGQGSDNEQFF. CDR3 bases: TGTGCCAGCCCCCTCGGACAGGGATCTGATAATGAGCAGTTCTTC. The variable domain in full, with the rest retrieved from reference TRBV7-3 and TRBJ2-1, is GAGVSQTPSNKVTEKGKYVELRCDPISGHTALYWYRQSLGQGPEFLIYFQGTGAADDSGLPNDRFFAVRPEGSVSTLKIQRTERGDSAVYLCASPLGQGSDNEQFFGPGTRLTVL.

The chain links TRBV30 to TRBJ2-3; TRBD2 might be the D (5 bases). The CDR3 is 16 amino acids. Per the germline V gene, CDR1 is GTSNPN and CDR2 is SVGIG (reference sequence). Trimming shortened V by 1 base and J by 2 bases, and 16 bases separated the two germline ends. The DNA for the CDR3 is TGTGCCTGGAGTGACCCGGGGAGCGTAATCACAGATACGCAGTATTTT. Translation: CAWSDPGSVITDTQYF.

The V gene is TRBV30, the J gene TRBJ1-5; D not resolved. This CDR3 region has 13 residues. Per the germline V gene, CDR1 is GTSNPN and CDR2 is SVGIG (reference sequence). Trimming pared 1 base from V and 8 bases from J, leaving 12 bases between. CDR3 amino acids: CAWSGQPREPQHF. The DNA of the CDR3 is TGTGCCTGGAGTGGGCAACCACGGGAGCCCCAGCATTTT.